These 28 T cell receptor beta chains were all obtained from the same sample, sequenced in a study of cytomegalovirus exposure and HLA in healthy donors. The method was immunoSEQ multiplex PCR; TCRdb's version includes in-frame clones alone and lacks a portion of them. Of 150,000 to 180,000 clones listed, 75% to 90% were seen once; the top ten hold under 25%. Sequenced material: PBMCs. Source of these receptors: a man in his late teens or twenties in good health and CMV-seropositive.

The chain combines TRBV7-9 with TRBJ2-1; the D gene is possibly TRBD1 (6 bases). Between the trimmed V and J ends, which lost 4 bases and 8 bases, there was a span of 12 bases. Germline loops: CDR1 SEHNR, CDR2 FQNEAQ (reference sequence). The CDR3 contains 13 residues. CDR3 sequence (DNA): TGTGCCAGCAGCTCACAGGGTAGGGATGAGCAGTTCTTC. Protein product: CASSSQGRDEQFF.

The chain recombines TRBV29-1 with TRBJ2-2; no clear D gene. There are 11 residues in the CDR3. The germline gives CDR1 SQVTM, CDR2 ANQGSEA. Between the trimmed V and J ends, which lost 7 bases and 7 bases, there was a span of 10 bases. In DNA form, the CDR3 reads TGCAGCGGGCAGAGGTACGGGGAGCTGTTTTTT. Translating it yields CSGQRYGELFF.

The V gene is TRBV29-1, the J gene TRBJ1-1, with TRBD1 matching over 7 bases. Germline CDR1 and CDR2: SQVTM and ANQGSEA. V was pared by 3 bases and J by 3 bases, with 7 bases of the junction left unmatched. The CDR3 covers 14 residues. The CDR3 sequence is CSVEGAGGDTEAFF. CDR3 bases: TGCAGCGTTGAGGGGGCAGGGGGTGACACTGAAGCTTTCTTT.

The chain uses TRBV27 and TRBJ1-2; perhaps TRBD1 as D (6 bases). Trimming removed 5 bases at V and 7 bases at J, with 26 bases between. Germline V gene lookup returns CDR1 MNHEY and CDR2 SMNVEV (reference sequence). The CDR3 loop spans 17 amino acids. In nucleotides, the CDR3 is TGTGCCAGCAGTCAGGTTCCTCACAGCCATCTAGGGGGTGGCTACACCTTC. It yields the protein CASSQVPHSHLGGGYTF.

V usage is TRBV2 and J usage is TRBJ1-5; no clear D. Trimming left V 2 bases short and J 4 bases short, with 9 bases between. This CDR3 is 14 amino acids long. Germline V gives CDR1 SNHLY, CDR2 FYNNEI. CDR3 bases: TGTGCCAGCAGTGAAATGGCACCTAATCAGCCCCAGCATTTT. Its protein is CASSEMAPNQPQHF.

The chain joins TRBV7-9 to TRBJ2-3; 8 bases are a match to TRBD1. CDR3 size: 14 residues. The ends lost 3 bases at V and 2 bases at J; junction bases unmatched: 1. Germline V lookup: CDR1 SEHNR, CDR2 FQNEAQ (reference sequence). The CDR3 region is CASSLGQATDTQYF. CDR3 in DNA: TGTGCCAGCAGCTTGGGACAGGCCACAGATACGCAGTATTTT.

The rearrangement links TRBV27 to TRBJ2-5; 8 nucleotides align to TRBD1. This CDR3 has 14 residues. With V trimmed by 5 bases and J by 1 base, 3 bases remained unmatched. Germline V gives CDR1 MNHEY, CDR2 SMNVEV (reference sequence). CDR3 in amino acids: CASSPGQGQETQYF. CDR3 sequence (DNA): TGTGCCAGCAGTCCCGGACAGGGCCAAGAGACCCAGTACTTC.

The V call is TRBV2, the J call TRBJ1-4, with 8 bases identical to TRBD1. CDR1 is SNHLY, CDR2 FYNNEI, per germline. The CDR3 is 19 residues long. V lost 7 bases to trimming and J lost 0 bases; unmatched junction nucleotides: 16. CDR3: CASNGLAYRGSPTNEKLFF. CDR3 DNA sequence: TGTGCCAGCAATGGTCTCGCCTACAGGGGGTCCCCAACTAATGAAAAACTGTTTTTT. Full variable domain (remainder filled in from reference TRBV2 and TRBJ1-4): EPEVTQTPSHQVTQMGQEVILRCVPISNHLYFYWYRQILGQKVEFLVSFYNNEISEKSEIFDDQFSVERPDGSNFTLKIRSTKLEDSAMYFCASNGLAYRGSPTNEKLFFGSGTQLSVL.

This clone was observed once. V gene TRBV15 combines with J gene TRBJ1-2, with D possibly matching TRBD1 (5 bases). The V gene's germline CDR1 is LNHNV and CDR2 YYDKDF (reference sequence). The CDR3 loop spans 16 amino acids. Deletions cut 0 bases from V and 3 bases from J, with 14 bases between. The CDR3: CATSRDLNRRHYGYTF. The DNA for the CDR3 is TGTGCCACCAGCAGAGATCTAAACAGGCGTCACTATGGCTACACCTTC.

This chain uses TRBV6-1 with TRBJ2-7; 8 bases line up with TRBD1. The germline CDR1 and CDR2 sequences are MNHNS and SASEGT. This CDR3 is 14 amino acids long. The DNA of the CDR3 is TGTGCGGCCCAGGACAGGGAACACCCCTACGAGCAGTACTTC. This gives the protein CAAQDREHPYEQYF.

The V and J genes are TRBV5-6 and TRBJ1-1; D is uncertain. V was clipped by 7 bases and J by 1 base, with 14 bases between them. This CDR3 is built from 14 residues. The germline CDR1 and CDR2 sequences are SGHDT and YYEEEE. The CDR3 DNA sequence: TGTGCCAGCTTTGCTATGAGGGAGAACACTGAAGCTTTCTTT. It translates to CASFAMRENTEAFF.

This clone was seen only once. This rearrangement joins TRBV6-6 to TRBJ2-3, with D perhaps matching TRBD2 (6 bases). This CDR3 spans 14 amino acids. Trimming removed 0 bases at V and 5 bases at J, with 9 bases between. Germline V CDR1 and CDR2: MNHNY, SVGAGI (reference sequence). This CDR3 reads CASSYSTEGDTQYF. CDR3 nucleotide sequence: TGTGCCAGCAGTTACTCGACGGAGGGAGATACGCAGTATTTT.

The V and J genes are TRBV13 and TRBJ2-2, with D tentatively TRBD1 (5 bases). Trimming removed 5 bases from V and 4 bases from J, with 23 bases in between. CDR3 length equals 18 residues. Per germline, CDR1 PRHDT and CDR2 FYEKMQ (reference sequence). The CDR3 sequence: CASSPTALSGKGTGELFF. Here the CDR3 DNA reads TGTGCCAGCAGCCCAACGGCCCTCTCAGGGAAGGGCACCGGGGAGCTGTTTTTT.

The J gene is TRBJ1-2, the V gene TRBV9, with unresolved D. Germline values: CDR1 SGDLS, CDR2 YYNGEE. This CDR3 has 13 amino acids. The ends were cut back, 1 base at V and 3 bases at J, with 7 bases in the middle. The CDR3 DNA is TGTGCCAGCAGCGTACAAGAGGACTATGGCTACACCTTC. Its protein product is CASSVQEDYGYTF. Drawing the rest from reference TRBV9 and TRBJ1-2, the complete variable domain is DSGVTQTPKHLITATGQRVTLRCSPRSGDLSVYWYQQSLDQGLQFLIQYYNGEERAKGNILERFSAQQFPDLHSELNLSSLELGDSALYFCASSVQEDYGYTFGSGTRLTVV.

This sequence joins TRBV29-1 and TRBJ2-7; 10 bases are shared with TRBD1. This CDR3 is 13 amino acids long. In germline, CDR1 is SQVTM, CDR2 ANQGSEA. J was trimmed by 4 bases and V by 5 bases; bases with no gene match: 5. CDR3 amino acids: CSVSRDRGYEQYF. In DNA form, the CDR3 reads TGCAGCGTTAGCCGGGACAGGGGTTACGAGCAGTACTTC.

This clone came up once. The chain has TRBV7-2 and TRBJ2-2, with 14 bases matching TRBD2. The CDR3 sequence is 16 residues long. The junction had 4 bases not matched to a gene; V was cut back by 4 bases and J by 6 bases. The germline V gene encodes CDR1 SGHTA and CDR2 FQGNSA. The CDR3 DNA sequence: TGTGCCAGCAGCTCCCAGGGACTAGCGGGAGCCGGGGAGCTGTTTTTT. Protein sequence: CASSSQGLAGAGELFF.

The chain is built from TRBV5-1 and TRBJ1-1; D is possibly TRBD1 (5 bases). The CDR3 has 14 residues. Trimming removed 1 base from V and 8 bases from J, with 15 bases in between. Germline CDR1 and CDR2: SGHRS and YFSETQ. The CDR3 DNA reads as TGCGCCAGCAGCTTGCCCACAGGTGCCCGAGAAGCTTTCTTT. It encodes CASSLPTGAREAFF.

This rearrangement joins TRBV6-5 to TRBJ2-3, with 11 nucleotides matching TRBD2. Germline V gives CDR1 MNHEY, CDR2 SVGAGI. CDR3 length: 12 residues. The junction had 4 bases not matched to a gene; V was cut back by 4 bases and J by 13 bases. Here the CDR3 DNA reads TGTGCCAGCAGTTTAGCGGGGGGGAGAGAGTATTTT. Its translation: CASSLAGGREYF.

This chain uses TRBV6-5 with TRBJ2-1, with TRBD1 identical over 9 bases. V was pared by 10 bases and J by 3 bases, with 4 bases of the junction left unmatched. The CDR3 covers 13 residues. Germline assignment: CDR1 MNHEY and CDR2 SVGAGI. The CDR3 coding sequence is TGTGCCACCAGGGACAGGGTCTACAATGAGCAGTTCTTC. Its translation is CATRDRVYNEQFF.

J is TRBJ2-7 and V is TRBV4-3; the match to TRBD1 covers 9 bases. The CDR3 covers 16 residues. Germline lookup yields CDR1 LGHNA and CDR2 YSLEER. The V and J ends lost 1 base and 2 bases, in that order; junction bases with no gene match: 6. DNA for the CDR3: TGCGCCAGCAGCCAAGGGGGGGGACAGGGTACCTACGAGCAGTACTTC. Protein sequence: CASSQGGGQGTYEQYF.

The CDR3 spells CASSSFKGGEAFF. CDR3 coding DNA: TGTGCCAGCAGCTCTTTCAAGGGAGGAGAGGCTTTCTTT. This chain uses TRBV7-8 with TRBJ1-1; D unclear. The length of the CDR3 is 13 residues. V was clipped by 4 bases and J by 11 bases, with 17 bases between them. The germline V gene encodes CDR1 SGHVS and CDR2 FQNEAQ.

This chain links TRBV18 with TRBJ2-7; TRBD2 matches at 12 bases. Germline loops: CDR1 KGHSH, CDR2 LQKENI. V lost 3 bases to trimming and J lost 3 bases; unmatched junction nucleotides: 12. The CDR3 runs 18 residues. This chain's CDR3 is CASSPQLAGGKMGYEQYF. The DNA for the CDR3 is TGTGCCAGCTCACCGCAACTAGCGGGAGGTAAAATGGGCTACGAGCAGTACTTC.

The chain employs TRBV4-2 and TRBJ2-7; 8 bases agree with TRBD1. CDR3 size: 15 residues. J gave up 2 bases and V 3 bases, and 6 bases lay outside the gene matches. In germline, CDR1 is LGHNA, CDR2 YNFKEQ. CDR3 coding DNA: TGTGCCAGCAGCCAGGGAAGACAGGGGCCCTACGAGCAGTACTTC. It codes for CASSQGRQGPYEQYF.

The chain's CDR3 is CASSFGRGTVETQYF. CDR3 DNA sequence: TGCGCCAGCAGCTTCGGGAGGGGGACTGTGGAGACCCAGTACTTC. The chain employs TRBV5-1 and TRBJ2-5; the match to TRBD2 covers 8 bases. CDR3 size: 15 residues. CDR1 is SGHRS, CDR2 YFSETQ, per germline. V lost 2 bases, J lost 5 bases, and 8 bases stayed unmatched.

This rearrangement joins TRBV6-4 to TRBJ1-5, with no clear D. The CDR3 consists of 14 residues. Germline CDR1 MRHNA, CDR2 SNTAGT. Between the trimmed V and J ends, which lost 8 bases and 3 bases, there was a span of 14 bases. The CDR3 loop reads CASSEVDYNQPQHF. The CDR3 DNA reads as TGTGCCAGCTCTGAGGTGGATTACAATCAGCCCCAGCATTTT.

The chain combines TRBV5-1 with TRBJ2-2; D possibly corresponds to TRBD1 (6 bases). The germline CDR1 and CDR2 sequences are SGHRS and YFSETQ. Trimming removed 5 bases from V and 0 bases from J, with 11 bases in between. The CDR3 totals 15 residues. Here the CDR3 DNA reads TGCGCCAGCAGGGCGGACAGTTCGAACACCGGGGAGCTGTTTTTT. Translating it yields CASRADSSNTGELFF.

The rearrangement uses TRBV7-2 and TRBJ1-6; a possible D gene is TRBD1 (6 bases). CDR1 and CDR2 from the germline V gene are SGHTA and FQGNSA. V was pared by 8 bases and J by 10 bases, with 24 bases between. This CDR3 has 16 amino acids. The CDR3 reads CASSPRQGGGRSPLHF. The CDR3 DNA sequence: TGTGCCAGCTCCCCTCGACAAGGGGGGGGCCGGTCACCCCTCCACTTT.

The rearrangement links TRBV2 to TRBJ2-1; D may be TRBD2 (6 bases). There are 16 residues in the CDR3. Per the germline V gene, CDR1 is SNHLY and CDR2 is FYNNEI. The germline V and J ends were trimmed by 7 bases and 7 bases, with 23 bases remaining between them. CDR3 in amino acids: CASTGTTGLERNEQFF. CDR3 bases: TGTGCCAGCACCGGTACGACGGGACTGGAGAGAAATGAGCAGTTCTTC. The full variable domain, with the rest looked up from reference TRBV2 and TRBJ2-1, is EPEVTQTPSHQVTQMGQEVILRCVPISNHLYFYWYRQILGQKVEFLVSFYNNEISEKSEIFDDQFSVERPDGSNFTLKIRSTKLEDSAMYFCASTGTTGLERNEQFFGPGTRLTVL.